Presented here are 19 T cell receptor beta chains from one specimen sequenced in a study of blood T cell repertoires in COVID-19. Repertoires were generated with immunoSEQ multiplex PCR, while TCRdb's copy carries only in-frame clones and drops some. The table has approximately 220,000 clones, roughly 89% seen once. Material for sequencing was peripheral blood. The receptors derive from a man between 60 and 75 years old who had recovered from COVID-19.

The rearrangement joins TRBV5-4 to TRBJ2-1; TRBD2 is a possible D gene (5 bases). The CDR3 extends over 15 amino acids. Germline V lookup: CDR1 SGHNT, CDR2 YYREEE (reference sequence). Trimming removed 1 base at V and 4 bases at J, with 12 bases between. The CDR3 DNA reads TGTGCCAGCAGCTTGTACCGCGGGCTTTACAATGAGCAGTTCTTC. The encoded protein is CASSLYRGLYNEQFF.

The chain employs TRBV5-1 and TRBJ2-3, with 8 positions matching TRBD1. The CDR3 has 15 residues. V was clipped by 2 bases and J by 4 bases; unmatched bases: 6. CDR1 and CDR2 from the germline V gene are SGHRS and YFSETQ. CDR3 DNA sequence: TGCGCCAGCAGCTTAGGAGACAGGGGATCAGATACGCAGTATTTT. This encodes CASSLGDRGSDTQYF.

Only a few counts were recorded for this clone. This chain uses TRBV29-1 with TRBJ1-1; D not resolved. Trimming left V 7 bases short and J 3 bases short, with 15 bases between. CDR1 is SQVTM and CDR2 is ANQGSEA in the germline V gene. The length of the CDR3 is 13 residues. The CDR3 region has the DNA TGCAGCGCCGCACTAAGCCCGGACACTGAAGCTTTCTTT. It codes for CSAALSPDTEAFF.

The chain uses TRBV2 and TRBJ2-5, with 8 bases lining up with TRBD1. The CDR3 sequence is 14 residues long. The V gene end was trimmed by 5 bases and the J gene end by 5 bases; junction bases not matched to a gene: 7. Germline CDR1 is SNHLY and CDR2 is FYNNEI. This CDR3 reads CASSNDRGSETQYF. The CDR3 coding sequence is TGTGCCAGCAGTAATGACAGGGGTTCGGAGACCCAGTACTTC. The variable domain in full, completed from reference TRBV2 and TRBJ2-5, reads EPEVTQTPSHQVTQMGQEVILRCVPISNHLYFYWYRQILGQKVEFLVSFYNNEISEKSEIFDDQFSVERPDGSNFTLKIRSTKLEDSAMYFCASSNDRGSETQYFGPGTRLLVL.

This clone has only one observation. The CDR3 loop is CASSLGSGAAYEQYF. Written as DNA, the CDR3 is TGTGCCAGCAGCTTAGGTAGCGGAGCTGCCTACGAGCAGTACTTC. The rearrangement uses TRBV7-2 and TRBJ2-7; possibly TRBD2 for D (6 bases). Between the trimmed V and J ends, which lost 1 base and 2 bases, there was a span of 12 bases. This CDR3 contains 15 residues. Germline loops: CDR1 SGHTA, CDR2 FQGNSA. Together with reference TRBV7-2 and TRBJ2-7, the CDR3 gives the full variable domain: GAGVSQSPSNKVTEKGKDVELRCDPISGHTALYWYRQSLGQGLEFLIYFQGNSAPDKSGLPSDRFSAERTGGSVSTLTIQRTQQEDSAVYLCASSLGSGAAYEQYFGPGTRLTVT.

This CDR3 reads CASSLRWGGGRTDTQYF. The DNA for the CDR3 is TGTGCCAGCAGCTTAAGGTGGGGCGGGGGGAGAACAGATACGCAGTATTTT. The chain is built from TRBV7-8 and TRBJ2-3; 8 bases fit TRBD2. The CDR3 totals 17 residues. Trimming cost V 2 bases and J 3 bases; bases outside gene matches: 10. Germline-derived CDR1 and CDR2 are SGHVS and FQNEAQ.

V and J are TRBV5-1 and TRBJ2-7, with D possibly being TRBD1 (5 bases). The CDR3 has 14 residues. The germline V gene encodes CDR1 SGHRS and CDR2 YFSETQ. V lost 0 bases to trimming and J lost 9 bases, with 16 bases between them. CDR3 DNA sequence: TGCGCCAGCAGCTTGGACCGGCCGGGCCAGGGGCAGTACTTC. Residues: CASSLDRPGQGQYF.

This clone was counted a few times. The chain carries TRBV5-1 and TRBJ1-1; 7 positions agree with TRBD1. V was clipped by 4 bases and J by 1 base; unmatched bases: 7. The CDR3 is made up of 15 amino acids. The V gene's germline CDR1 is SGHRS and CDR2 YFSETQ. CDR3 in amino acids: CASSPLTGSNTEAFF. The DNA for the CDR3 is TGCGCCAGCAGCCCTTTGACAGGGTCGAACACTGAAGCTTTCTTT.

Notes on this clone: Other DNA sequences within the sample encode an identical CDR3. The chain has TRBV20-1 and TRBJ1-4; TRBD1 is a possible D gene (5 bases). V gave up 3 bases and J gave up 8 bases, with 7 bases separating them. The germline gives CDR1 DFQATT, CDR2 SNEGSKA (reference sequence). CDR3 size: 11 residues. CDR3 protein: CSASGGEKLFF. The CDR3 bases are TGCAGTGCTAGCGGGGGGGAAAAACTGTTTTTT.

The chain uses TRBV28 and TRBJ2-3, with TRBD2 identical over 8 bases. The CDR3 sequence is 16 residues long. Trimming took 6 bases from V and 5 from J; bases not matched to a gene: 13. Germline loops: CDR1 MDHEN, CDR2 SYDVKM. DNA of the CDR3: TGTGCCAGCAGGTCAGCGACGGGAGGGCCGGGAGATACGCAGTATTTT. Translation: CASRSATGGPGDTQYF. Using reference TRBV28 and TRBJ2-3 for the parts outside the CDR3, the full variable domain is DVKVTQSSRYLVKRTGEKVFLECVQDMDHENMFWYRQDPGLGLRLIYFSYDVKMKEKGDIPEGYSVSREKKERFSLILESASTNQTSMYLCASRSATGGPGDTQYFGPGTRLTVL.

This clone was recorded a few times. V gene TRBV7-3 combines with J gene TRBJ2-5, with 9 bases that match TRBD2. The trim removed 4 bases at V and 4 bases at J, leaving 4 bases unmatched. Germline V CDR1 and CDR2: SGHTA, FQGTGA. This CDR3 has 14 amino acids. CDR3 bases: TGTGCCAGCAGCTCGGGACTAGCCGGAGAGACCCAGTACTTC. Its protein is CASSSGLAGETQYF.

The V and J genes are TRBV4-3 and TRBJ1-2; 7 positions agree with TRBD1. Germline CDR1 is LGHNA and CDR2 is YSLEER. Unmatched junction bases numbered 16, after V lost 1 base and J lost 8 bases. CDR3 length equals 17 residues. CDR3 sequence (DNA): TGCGCCAGCAGCCAAGTCAGGGGGAATCCATCAACGGGGGGCTACACCTTC. This gives the protein CASSQVRGNPSTGGYTF.

The chain links TRBV6-4 to TRBJ2-7; D gene unclear. There are 15 residues in the CDR3. V dropped 6 bases and J dropped 3 bases, with 18 bases sitting between them. The germline gives CDR1 MRHNA, CDR2 SNTAGT. CDR3 in amino acids: CASREIGISNYEQYF. In DNA, the CDR3 is TGTGCCAGCAGGGAGATAGGTATCTCCAACTACGAGCAGTACTTC.

The rearrangement joins TRBV5-5 to TRBJ2-3; 7 nucleotides line up with TRBD1. This CDR3 has 15 residues. V shed 1 base, J shed 3 bases, and the junction held 5 bases outside the gene matches. Germline loops: CDR1 SGHKS, CDR2 YYEKEE (reference sequence). The CDR3 loop is CASSLRDSQTDTQYF. DNA for the CDR3: TGTGCCAGCAGCTTGAGGGACAGCCAAACAGATACGCAGTATTTT.

The chain employs TRBV5-4 and TRBJ1-1; TRBD1 aligns across 7 bases. CDR1 and CDR2 (germline): SGHNT, YYREEE (reference sequence). Germline trimming cut 4 bases from V and 1 base from J; bases unmatched to any gene: 10. The CDR3 consists of 16 residues. As DNA, the CDR3 is TGTGCCAGCAGCACCACCCAGGGACAGCCGAACACTGAAGCTTTCTTT. The encoded protein is CASSTTQGQPNTEAFF.

The gene calls are TRBV11-2 and TRBJ1-2; D not resolved. Germline V lookup: CDR1 SGHAT, CDR2 FQNNGV. The CDR3 sequence is 12 residues long. Trimming took 5 bases from V and 5 from J, leaving 9 bases between them. The CDR3 nucleotides are TGTGCCAGCAGCCCGGGGTTTTATGGCTACACCTTC. The encoded protein is CASSPGFYGYTF.

The chain joins TRBV30 to TRBJ2-2; D gene unclear. V lost 2 bases and J 6 bases, leaving 4 bases between the germline ends. The germline V gene encodes CDR1 GTSNPN and CDR2 SVGIG (reference sequence). The CDR3 is 11 amino acids. CDR3 bases: TGTGCCTGGAGTTCCGCCGGGGAGCTGTTTTTT. Amino acids: CAWSSAGELFF. The variable domain in full, completed from reference TRBV30 and TRBJ2-2, reads SQTIHQWPATLVQPVGSPLSLECTVEGTSNPNLYWYRQAAGRGLQLLFYSVGIGQISSEVPQNLSASRPQDRQFILSSKKLLLSDSGFYLCAWSSAGELFFGEGSRLTVL.

This rearrangement joins TRBV29-1 to TRBJ1-3; TRBD1 might be the D (6 bases). Trimming cost V 6 bases and J 4 bases, with 16 bases left between them. The CDR3 is 14 residues long. CDR1 is SQVTM, CDR2 ANQGSEA, per germline. DNA of the CDR3: TGCAGCGTCCGAATTCGGACAGCAGGAAACACCATATATTTT. Encoded protein: CSVRIRTAGNTIYF.

The CDR3 bases are TGTGCCAGTGGGACAGGGGAAAACACTGAAGCTTTCTTT. This translates into CASGTGENTEAFF. The gene calls are TRBV2 and TRBJ1-1; 10 bases fit TRBD1. Per the germline V gene, CDR1 is SNHLY and CDR2 is FYNNEI. The CDR3 totals 13 residues. V lost 9 bases, J lost 2 bases, and 3 bases stayed unmatched.